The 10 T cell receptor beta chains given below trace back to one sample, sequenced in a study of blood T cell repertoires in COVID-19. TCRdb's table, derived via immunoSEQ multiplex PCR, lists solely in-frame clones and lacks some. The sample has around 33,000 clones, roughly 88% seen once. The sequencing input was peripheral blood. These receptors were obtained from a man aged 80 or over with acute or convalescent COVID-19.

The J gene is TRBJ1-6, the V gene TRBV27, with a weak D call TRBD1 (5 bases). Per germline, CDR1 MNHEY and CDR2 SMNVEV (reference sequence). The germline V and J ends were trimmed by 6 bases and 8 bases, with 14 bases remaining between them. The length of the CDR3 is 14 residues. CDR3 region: CASREEGKDSPLHF. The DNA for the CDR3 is TGTGCCAGCAGAGAGGAGGGGAAGGATTCACCCCTCCACTTT.

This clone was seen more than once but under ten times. In DNA form, the CDR3 reads TGTGCCAGCAGCCAGATGAACACTGAAGCTTTCTTT. It is translated as CASSQMNTEAFF. The chain combines TRBV7-9 with TRBJ1-1; D not resolved. This CDR3 has 12 amino acids. Germline-derived CDR1 and CDR2 are SEHNR and FQNEAQ (reference sequence). V was trimmed by 5 bases and J by 0 bases, leaving 4 bases between them. The variable domain in full, with the rest retrieved from reference TRBV7-9 and TRBJ1-1, is DTGVSQNPRHKITKRGQNVTFRCDPISEHNRLYWYRQTLGQGPEFLTYFQNEAQLEKSRLLSDRFSAERPKGSFSTLEIQRTEQGDSAMYLCASSQMNTEAFFGQGTRLTVV.

This CDR3 reads CASRETGWNEQFF. DNA for the CDR3: TGTGCCAGCAGGGAGACAGGGTGGAATGAGCAGTTCTTC. The chain is built from TRBV6-5 and TRBJ2-1; 7 bases fit TRBD1. This CDR3 is 13 amino acids long. J gave up 7 bases and V 6 bases, and 6 bases lay outside the gene matches. Germline V gene data show CDR1 as MNHEY and CDR2 as SVGAGI.

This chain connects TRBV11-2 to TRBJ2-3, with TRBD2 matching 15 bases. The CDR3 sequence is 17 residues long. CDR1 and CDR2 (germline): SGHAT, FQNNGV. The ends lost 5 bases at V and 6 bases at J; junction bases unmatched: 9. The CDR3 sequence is CASSPQGLAGGPDTQYF. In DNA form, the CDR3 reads TGTGCCAGCAGCCCCCAGGGACTAGCGGGGGGTCCCGATACGCAGTATTTT.

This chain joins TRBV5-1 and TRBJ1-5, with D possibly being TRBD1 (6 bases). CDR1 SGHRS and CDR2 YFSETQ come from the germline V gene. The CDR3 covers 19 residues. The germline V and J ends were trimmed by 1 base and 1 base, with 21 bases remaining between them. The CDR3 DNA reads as TGCGCCAGCAGCTTGTCGGGCTACAGGGTCGGTAACAGCAATCAGCCCCAGCATTTT. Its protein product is CASSLSGYRVGNSNQPQHF.

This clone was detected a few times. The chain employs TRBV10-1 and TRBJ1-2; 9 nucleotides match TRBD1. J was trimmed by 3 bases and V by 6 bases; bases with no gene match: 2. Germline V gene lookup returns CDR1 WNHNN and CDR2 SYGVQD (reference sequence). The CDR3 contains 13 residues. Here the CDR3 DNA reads TGCGCCAGCAGCCGGGACAGGGACTATGGCTACACCTTC. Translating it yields CASSRDRDYGYTF.

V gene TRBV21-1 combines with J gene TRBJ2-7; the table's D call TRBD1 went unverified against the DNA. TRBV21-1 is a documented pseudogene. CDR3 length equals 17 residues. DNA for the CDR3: TGTGCCAGCAGCAAAGATCCCCGCAGACAGAAAACCTACGAGCAGTACTTC. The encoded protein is CASSKDPRRQKTYEQYF.

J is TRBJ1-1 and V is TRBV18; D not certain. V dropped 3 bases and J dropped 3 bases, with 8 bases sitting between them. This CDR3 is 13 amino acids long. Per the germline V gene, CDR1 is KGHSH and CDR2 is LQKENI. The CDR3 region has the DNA TGTGCCAGCTCACCGGGGAGAGACACTGAAGCTTTCTTT. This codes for CASSPGRDTEAFF.

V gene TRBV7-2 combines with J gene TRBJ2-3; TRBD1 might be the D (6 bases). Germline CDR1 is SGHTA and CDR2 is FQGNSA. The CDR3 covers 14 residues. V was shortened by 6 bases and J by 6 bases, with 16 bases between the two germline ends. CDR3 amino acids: CASSRGGFGDTQYF. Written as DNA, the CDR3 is TGTGCCAGCAGTCGAGGGGGATTTGGGGATACGCAGTATTTT. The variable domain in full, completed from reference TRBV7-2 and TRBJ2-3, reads GAGVSQSPSNKVTEKGKDVELRCDPISGHTALYWYRQSLGQGLEFLIYFQGNSAPDKSGLPSDRFSAERTGGSVSTLTIQRTQQEDSAVYLCASSRGGFGDTQYFGPGTRLTVL.

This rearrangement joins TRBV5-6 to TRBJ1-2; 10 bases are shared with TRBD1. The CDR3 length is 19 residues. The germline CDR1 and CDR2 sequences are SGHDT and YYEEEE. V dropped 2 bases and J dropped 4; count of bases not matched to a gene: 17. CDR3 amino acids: CASSLGYSGGTGAGYGYTF. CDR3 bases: TGTGCCAGCAGCTTAGGGTACTCAGGGGGGACAGGGGCCGGCTATGGCTACACCTTC.